The present entry profiles one T cell receptor beta chain with its context. The data were taken from a study of T cell changes during pregnancy in multiple sclerosis. Germline V CDR1 and CDR2: LNHDA, SQIVND (reference sequence). V shed 5 bases, J shed 1 base, and the junction held 6 bases outside the gene matches. The CDR3 is 15 amino acids. Using immunoSEQ multiplex PCR, the repertoire was profiled, and TCRdb retains in-frame clones only, with some absent. Of around 43,000 clones detected, roughly nine tenths appear once; the ten largest clones hold over 0.75%. Sequencing used CD4+ T cells from peripheral blood mononuclear cells, obtained before pregnancy. The origin of this receptor is a female donor with multiple sclerosis, enrolled in a pregnancy study. This chain connects TRBV19 to TRBJ1-1; 8 nucleotides line up with TRBD1. The CDR3 loop is CASSPRTGQNTEAFF. The CDR3 DNA reads TGTGCCAGTAGTCCCCGGACAGGGCAGAACACTGAAGCTTTCTTT.